These 16 T cell receptor beta chains originate from one sample sequenced in a study of T-cell memory formation after mild COVID-19 (dated by TCRdb to 2020 to 2023). Library generation was performed with 5' RACE. Instrument on record: Illumina NovaSeq 6000. TCRdb ran its own pipeline on the public reads, namely fastp trimming at Q25 and MiXCR clone calling, and kept in-frame beta chains. CDR3 protein sequences are deduplicated, and each keeps its most common genes and DNA. A total of hundreds of thousands of distinct CDR3 sequences appear in this sample, 15% to 20% of them only once. The ten top clones hold 8.1% of the sample. Sample: PBMCs or a T cell subset sorted from them (not recorded which). Every receptor here comes from an adult woman who had mild COVID-19 (a few samples of this study predate the infection). The sample titles of this study are shuffled in the database, so cell type and time point are left out; the donor was told from shared clones.

The rearrangement joins TRBV12-3 or TRBV12-4 to TRBJ1-2, with D unclear. Trimming removed 6 bases at V and 8 bases at J, with 16 bases between. The CDR3 sequence is 13 residues long. The DNA for the CDR3 is TGTGCCAGCAGCCGGTCGGGAGTTAGGGGCTACACCTTC. Its protein product is CASSRSGVRGYTF.

This clonotype turned up a few times. The chain has TRBV6-6 and TRBJ2-7, with D hard to call. The CDR3 covers 16 residues. V dropped 4 bases and J dropped 6 bases, with 22 bases sitting between them. Looked up from germline, CDR1 is MNHNY and CDR2 is SVGAGI (reference sequence). The CDR3 region has the DNA TGTGCCAGCAGTTCCCAATTCTTAGGTTCGGGCCGCGAGCAGTACTTC. It specifies CASSSQFLGSGREQYF.

This clonotype has more than one count but fewer than ten. The rearrangement joins TRBV24-1 to TRBJ2-6, with no clear D. V lost 5 bases and J 2 bases, leaving 0 bases between the germline ends. CDR1 KGHDR and CDR2 SFDVKD come from the germline V gene. This CDR3 comprises 12 residues. Here the CDR3 DNA reads TGTGCCACCAGTGCTGGGGCCAACGTCCTGACTTTC. Its protein product is CATSAGANVLTF.

This clonotype was counted only a few times. The chain employs TRBV20-1 and TRBJ1-2; D is perhaps TRBD1 (6 bases). Trimming took 6 bases from V and 4 from J, leaving 18 bases between them. CDR1 DFQATT and CDR2 SNEGSKA come from the germline V gene (reference sequence). The CDR3 contains 14 residues. CDR3: CSAVGRGGGYGYTF. DNA of the CDR3: TGCAGTGCGGTAGGGCGCGGAGGGGGCTATGGCTACACCTTC.

This chain uses TRBV5-6 with TRBJ2-1; no reliable D call. The V and J ends lost 2 bases and 10 bases respectively, with 7 bases between them. The CDR3 runs 11 residues. Germline CDR1 is SGHDT and CDR2 is YYEEEE. CDR3 nucleotide sequence: TGTGCCAGCAGCTTCGGGCAGGAGCAGTTCTTC. It translates to CASSFGQEQFF.

The gene calls are TRBV20-1 and TRBJ2-1; possible D gene TRBD2, 6 bases. Germline CDR1 reads DFQATT; CDR2 reads SNEGSKA (reference sequence). Deletions cut 5 bases from V and 10 bases from J, with 15 bases between. CDR3 size: 12 residues. The CDR3 DNA follows: TGCAGTGCTCCCAAGGGAGGTCAAGAGCAGTTCTTC. Its translation is CSAPKGGQEQFF.

In this sample, this clonotype turned up a few times. The J gene is TRBJ1-1, the V gene TRBV9, with 8 bases identical to TRBD1. V was pared by 3 bases and J by 8 bases, with 3 bases of the junction left unmatched. Per the germline V gene, CDR1 is SGDLS and CDR2 is YYNGEE. The CDR3 length is 12 residues. This CDR3 reads CASSAGTGEAFF. Written as DNA, the CDR3 is TGTGCCAGCAGCGCCGGGACAGGCGAAGCTTTCTTT.

In nucleotides, the CDR3 is TGTGCCAGCTCACAATACCGGGACAGACATGAAGCTTTCTTT. Translation: CASSQYRDRHEAFF. The chain recombines TRBV18 with TRBJ1-1; 7 positions agree with TRBD1. With V trimmed by 4 bases and J by 7 bases, 9 bases remained unmatched. CDR1 is KGHSH, CDR2 LQKENI, per germline. The CDR3 runs 14 residues.

In its sample, this clonotype was seen a few times. The chain combines TRBV11-3 with TRBJ2-5; 10 bases match TRBD1. The germline gives CDR1 SGHNT, CDR2 YENEEA. With 3 bases clipped from V and 4 bases from J, the junction kept 14 bases outside the gene matches. The CDR3 spans 18 residues. The CDR3 nucleotides are TGTGCCAGCAGCTTTGAACCTCCGGGACAGGGGCTTCGAGAGACCCAGTACTTC. Protein sequence: CASSFEPPGQGLRETQYF. The entire variable domain, with the rest obtained from reference TRBV11-3 and TRBJ2-5, is as follows: EAGVVQSPRYKIIEKKQPVAFWCNPISGHNTLYWYLQNLGQGPELLIRYENEEAVDDSQLPKDRFSAERLKGVDSTLKIQPAELGDSAVYLCASSFEPPGQGLRETQYFGPGTRLLVL.

This chain uses TRBV7-6 with TRBJ2-2; 14 bases match TRBD2. The CDR3 runs 17 residues. V lost 5 bases, J lost 5 bases, and 7 bases stayed unmatched. CDR1 is SGHVS and CDR2 is FNYEAQ in the germline V gene. CDR3 in DNA: TGTGCCAGCAGCCCAGGGACTAGCGGGAGTAGTACCGGGGAGCTGTTTTTT. As protein: CASSPGTSGSSTGELFF.

This clonotype has a handful of counts. The chain couples TRBV12-3 or TRBV12-4 to TRBJ1-5, with a weak D call TRBD1 (6 bases). This CDR3 has 14 amino acids. V lost 9 bases to trimming and J lost 7 bases, with 19 bases between them. The CDR3 nucleotides read TGTGCCAGTGACCGACAGGTTGGTCGACAGCCCCAGCATTTT. It codes for CASDRQVGRQPQHF.

This clonotype was detected a few times. CDR3 sequence (DNA): TGTGCCAGCAACACCGAAATCGGGGGTCGGAATTCACCCCTCCACTTT. This codes for CASNTEIGGRNSPLHF. The chain carries TRBV6-5 and TRBJ1-6, with D possibly matching TRBD1 (5 bases). The V gene's germline CDR1 is MNHEY and CDR2 SVGAGI. CDR3 length equals 16 residues. V lost 7 bases and J lost 7, with 20 bases in between.

The chain employs TRBV18 and TRBJ1-1; D is unclear. CDR1 and CDR2 from the germline V gene are KGHSH and LQKENI. Between the trimmed V and J ends, which lost 6 bases and 5 bases, there was a span of 13 bases. CDR3 length: 13 amino acids. The CDR3 loop reads CASSGFRGTEAFF. In DNA, the CDR3 is TGTGCCAGCTCGGGTTTCAGAGGAACTGAAGCTTTCTTT. Drawing the rest from reference TRBV18 and TRBJ1-1, the complete variable domain is NAGVMQNPRHLVRRRGQEARLRCSPMKGHSHVYWYRQLPEEGLKFMVYLQKENIIDESGMPKERFSAEFPKEGPSILRIQQVVRGDSAAYFCASSGFRGTEAFFGQGTRLTVV.

The genes are TRBV7-8 and TRBJ1-2, with 10 bases identical to TRBD1. Germline V gene sequence: CDR1 SGHVS, CDR2 FQNEAQ. This CDR3 region has 16 residues. The J segment lost 0 bases and the V segment lost 5 bases, leaving 6 bases of the junction unmatched. CDR3 in amino acids: CASSAGTGAANYGYTF. In DNA form, the CDR3 reads TGTGCCAGCAGCGCCGGGACAGGGGCCGCTAACTATGGCTACACCTTC.

There are a few counts of this clonotype. The chain has TRBV7-2 and TRBJ2-5; D may be TRBD2 (6 bases). V lost 1 base to trimming and J lost 5 bases, with 20 bases between them. The CDR3 has 17 amino acids. From germline, CDR1 is SGHTA and CDR2 FQGNSA. CDR3 sequence reads: CASSLDHGRVAGETQYF. CDR3 DNA sequence: TGTGCCAGCAGCTTAGATCACGGCAGGGTGGCGGGGGAGACCCAGTACTTC.

The chain links TRBV7-2 to TRBJ2-1; D might be TRBD2 (6 bases). This CDR3 spans 12 amino acids. V lost 6 bases and J 9 bases, leaving 12 bases between the germline ends. Germline V lookup: CDR1 SGHTA, CDR2 FQGNSA. The CDR3 DNA reads as TGTGCCAGCAGGGGGGGATTCGGTGAGCAGTTCTTC. Protein sequence: CASRGGFGEQFF. Variable domain in full (rest from reference TRBV7-2 and TRBJ2-1): GAGVSQSPSNKVTEKGKDVELRCDPISGHTALYWYRQSLGQGLEFLIYFQGNSAPDKSGLPSDRFSAERTGGSVSTLTIQRTQQEDSAVYLCASRGGFGEQFFGPGTRLTVL.